This entry lists 25 T cell receptor beta chains sequenced from one sample in a study of glioma-infiltrating T cells. Amplification of TCR alpha and beta CDR3 regions from RNA used iRepertoire nested multiplex PCR. TCRdb redid the calling of the multiplex PCR reads with MiXCR, one entry per CDR3 protein. The sample includes 300,000 to 400,000 distinct CDR3 sequences, 41% of them seen just once. Sequencing was carried out using glioma tissue, nonneoplastic brain tissue, or PBMCs (not recorded which). These receptors were taken from a human donor with low-grade glioma or glioblastoma, undergoing nonglioma brain surgery, or in good health (not recorded which).

This clonotype was seen more than once but under ten times. At one end the junction does not follow the germline gene, possibly because of a read error. The chain carries TRBV7-6 and TRBJ2-3, with a possible D match to TRBD2 (5 bases). Looked up from germline, CDR1 is SGHVS and CDR2 is FNYEAQ. The CDR3 spans 15 residues. In DNA form, the CDR3 reads TGTGCTAGCAGCGCAACTAGATCTGACGAGGATACGCAGTATTTT. The encoded protein is CASSATRSDEDTQYF.

CDR3 bases: TGCAGCGTGTACCAAGAGACCCAGTACTTC. Translating gives CSVYQETQYF. The chain couples TRBV29-1 to TRBJ2-5; D gene ambiguous. Germline CDR1 and CDR2: SQVTM and ANQGSEA. The V gene lost 6 bases and the J gene lost 0 bases, with 2 bases spanning the gap. CDR3 length equals 10 residues.

On this clonotype: A much larger clone is a single base away; this may be a read error. Without the conserved terminal phenylalanine or tryptophan, this CDR3 likely stems from a read error. This rearrangement joins TRBV6-1 to TRBJ2-1; D remains unclear. Germline CDR1 is MNHNS and CDR2 is SASEGT. This CDR3 is 10 amino acids long. Trimming pared 9 bases from V and 8 bases from J, leaving 8 bases between. Here the CDR3 DNA reads TGTGCCAGTATGGGCCATGAGCAGTTCCTC. This codes for CASMGHEQFL.

For this clonotype: A much more abundant neighbour one base away suggests this may be a read error. The CDR3 bases are TGCGCCAGCAGCCAAGATAAAAGCACAGATACGCAGTATTTT. This gives the protein CASSQDKSTDTQYF. J is TRBJ2-3 and V is TRBV4-3; D remains unclear. This CDR3 has 14 residues. With 0 bases removed from V and 0 bases from J, the gap between germline ends came to 4 bases. Germline-derived CDR1 and CDR2 are LGHNA and YSLEER.

The sample holds a few counts of this clonotype. The genes are TRBV15 and TRBJ2-3; D is possibly TRBD1 (6 bases). The CDR3 sequence is 12 residues long. Germline V gives CDR1 LNHNV, CDR2 YYDKDF (reference sequence). Trimming took off 1 base at V and 7 bases at J, with 6 bases between the two ends. The CDR3 protein is CATSRGGHTQYF. The CDR3 region has the DNA TGTGCCACCAGCAGAGGGGGGCATACGCAGTATTTT.

CDR3 amino acids: CASSTGLYGLPHF. The CDR3 nucleotides are TGTGCCAGTAGTACAGGACTGTACGGGCTCCCCCACTTT. The chain carries TRBV19 and TRBJ1-6; unclear D gene. Germline lookup yields CDR1 LNHDA and CDR2 SQIVND (reference sequence). Trimming left V 4 bases short and J 18 bases short, with 19 bases between. This CDR3 contains 13 residues.

The J gene is TRBJ2-2, the V gene TRBV28; D gene ambiguous. Trimming removed 3 bases from V and 0 bases from J, with 8 bases in between. CDR3 length: 15 residues. CDR1 is MDHEN and CDR2 is SYDVKM in the germline V gene. This CDR3 is CASSLIGANTGELFF. In nucleotides, the CDR3 is TGTGCCAGCAGTTTGATAGGAGCGAACACCGGGGAGCTGTTTTTT.

This clonotype occurred a few times. The genes are TRBV28 and TRBJ2-7, with D possibly being TRBD1 or TRBD2 (5 bases each). Germline CDR1 reads MDHEN; CDR2 reads SYDVKM. CDR3 size: 14 residues. V was pared by 3 bases and J by 5 bases, with 14 bases between. The CDR3 protein is CASSFTRVGDEQYF. In DNA form, the CDR3 reads TGTGCCAGCAGTTTCACCAGGGTCGGGGACGAGCAGTACTTC.

The chain employs TRBV7-3 and TRBJ2-1; weak D call: TRBD2 (5 bases). CDR3 length equals 16 residues. Germline V CDR1 and CDR2: SGHTA, FQGTGA. V lost 1 base, J lost 6 bases, and 16 bases lay in between. CDR3 in DNA: TGTGCCAGCAGCTTAAATCCCGCTGGAGGAATCAATGAGCAGTTCTTC. Translating gives CASSLNPAGGINEQFF.

Points on this clonotype: This may stem from a read error, because a much larger clone lies one nucleotide away. The chain is built from TRBV20-1 and TRBJ2-7, with 7 positions matching TRBD1. This CDR3 is 13 amino acids long. Trimming cost V 5 bases and J 5 bases; bases outside gene matches: 9. CDR1 is DFQATT, CDR2 SNEGSKA, per germline (reference sequence). DNA of the CDR3: TGCAGTGCTTTTGACCGGGACAGCCACGAGCAGTACTTC. Its protein product is CSAFDRDSHEQYF.

In its sample, this clonotype was seen a few times. The chain joins TRBV6-1 to TRBJ1-1; D gene unclear. Germline loops: CDR1 MNHNS, CDR2 SASEGT. Trimming shortened V by 7 bases and J by 4 bases, and 19 bases separated the two germline ends. The CDR3 has 15 residues. CDR3: CASTLGPEGSTEAFF. As DNA, the CDR3 is TGTGCCAGCACCCTGGGTCCGGAAGGTTCCACTGAAGCTTTCTTT.

This clonotype was seen only once. A read error is possible here, since a much larger clone lies one base away. The conserved closing phenylalanine or tryptophan is absent in this CDR3, likely reflecting a read error. V and J are TRBV28 and TRBJ2-5; D might be TRBD1 (6 bases). V was shortened by 6 bases and J by 4 bases, with 12 bases between the two germline ends. CDR1 and CDR2 (germline): MDHEN, SYDVKM. This CDR3 has 13 residues. The DNA for the CDR3 is TGTGCCAGCAGCGCCGCAGGGGTAGAGACCCAGTACCTC. Its translation: CASSAAGVETQYL.

This clonotype was counted only a few times. The V call is TRBV4-2, the J call TRBJ1-1; the D gene is possibly TRBD1 (5 bases). CDR1 and CDR2 (germline): LGHNA, YNFKEQ. Trimming stripped 1 base from V and 7 bases from J, with 7 bases between. This CDR3 comprises 12 residues. The CDR3 spells CASSQVGVEAFF. The CDR3 nucleotides read TGTGCCAGCAGCCAAGTGGGGGTTGAAGCTTTCTTT.

This chain connects TRBV11-2 to TRBJ2-7; D is possibly TRBD2 (6 bases). V dropped 5 bases and J dropped 6 bases, with 14 bases sitting between them. There are 13 residues in the CDR3. CDR1 is SGHAT and CDR2 is FQNNGV in the germline V gene. Written as DNA, the CDR3 is TGTGCCAGCAGCAGACTAGGGAGTGGCGAGCAGTACTTC. This codes for CASSRLGSGEQYF.

V gene TRBV28 combines with J gene TRBJ2-7; D may correspond to TRBD1 or TRBD2 (5 bases each). The CDR3 spans 17 residues. V lost 2 bases to trimming and J lost 2 bases, with 19 bases between them. Germline lookup yields CDR1 MDHEN and CDR2 SYDVKM. The CDR3 DNA follows: TGTGCCAGCAGTTTAATTTCTGGGACGGACGTCCCCTACGAGCAGTACTTC. The encoded protein is CASSLISGTDVPYEQYF.

This clonotype occurred many times. The CDR3 protein is CASSPMGGTGRNTIYF. In DNA, the CDR3 is TGTGCCAGCAGTCCCATGGGCGGGACAGGGAGGAACACCATATATTTT. The rearrangement uses TRBV27 and TRBJ1-3, with 9 bases fitting TRBD1. Germline V CDR1 and CDR2: MNHEY, SMNVEV (reference sequence). CDR3 length equals 16 residues. The V segment lost 5 bases and the J segment 7 bases; nucleotides outside the gene matches: 12.

The rearrangement joins TRBV28 to TRBJ1-3; D possibly corresponds to TRBD1 (6 bases). The CDR3 extends over 16 amino acids. The V end was cut by 6 bases, the J end by 3 bases, with 18 bases between. The germline CDR1 and CDR2 sequences are MDHEN and SYDVKM. Here the CDR3 DNA reads TGTGCCAGCAGAAACCAGGGGAATCGAGGTGGAAACACCATATATTTT. Encoded protein: CASRNQGNRGGNTIYF. Variable domain in full (rest from reference TRBV28 and TRBJ1-3): DVKVTQSSRYLVKRTGEKVFLECVQDMDHENMFWYRQDPGLGLRLIYFSYDVKMKEKGDIPEGYSVSREKKERFSLILESASTNQTSMYLCASRNQGNRGGNTIYFGEGSWLTVV.

This chain links TRBV27 with TRBJ2-7; D may be TRBD1 or TRBD2 (5 bases each). This CDR3 region has 14 residues. Trimming stripped 6 bases from V and 3 bases from J, with 15 bases between. Germline-derived CDR1 and CDR2 are MNHEY and SMNVEV (reference sequence). Written as DNA, the CDR3 is TGTGCCAGCAGCTACAGGACTGGCCTCTACGAGCAGTACTTC. Protein product: CASSYRTGLYEQYF.

The rearrangement links TRBV4-1 to TRBJ2-1, with 7 bases aligning to TRBD1. This CDR3 contains 17 residues. Germline CDR1 and CDR2: MGHRA and YSYEKL. J gave up 4 bases and V 2 bases, and 11 bases lay outside the gene matches. The CDR3 DNA sequence: TGCGCCAGCAGCCAAACCGACTTGACAGGGTCTTACAATGAGCAGTTCTTC. Translation: CASSQTDLTGSYNEQFF.

This chain uses TRBV20-1 with TRBJ1-5, with D maybe TRBD1 (6 bases). This CDR3 has 18 amino acids. Germline values: CDR1 DFQATT, CDR2 SNEGSKA (reference sequence). Trimming removed 2 bases from V and 2 bases from J, with 22 bases in between. CDR3 amino acids: CSARNSVGGRVGNQPQHF. CDR3 nucleotide sequence: TGCAGTGCTAGAAATTCCGTAGGGGGGCGGGTAGGCAATCAGCCCCAGCATTTT.

The rearrangement joins TRBV19 to TRBJ2-1, with 9 bases matching TRBD2. Germline-derived CDR1 and CDR2 are LNHDA and SQIVND (reference sequence). Losses at the gene ends were 1 base for V and 0 bases for J; bases not matched to a gene: 1. This CDR3 is 16 amino acids long. CDR3 DNA: TGTGCCAGTAGTATAGTTAGCGGGAGCTCCTACAATGAGCAGTTCTTC. Translation gives CASSIVSGSSYNEQFF.

Concerning this clonotype: Just one base apart from a much larger clone, this may be a read error. The chain carries TRBV6-2 or TRBV6-3 and TRBJ2-7, with a weak D call TRBD2 (5 bases). Germline V gene sequence: CDR1 MNHEY, CDR2 SVGEGT. CDR3 length: 16 residues. The CDR3: CASSYPGSLPPYERYF. CDR3 nucleotide sequence: TGTGCCAGCAGTTACCCGGGATCGTTACCACCCTACGAGCGGTACTTC.

This clonotype was seen many times. The chain is built from TRBV4-3 and TRBJ1-1, with D uncertain. The CDR3 totals 16 residues. Germline V gene lookup returns CDR1 LGHNA and CDR2 YSLEER. Trimming stripped 0 bases from V and 1 base from J, with 12 bases between. The CDR3 sequence is CASSQEQVGPNTEAFF. For the CDR3, the DNA is TGCGCCAGCAGCCAAGAGCAGGTGGGCCCGAACACTGAAGCTTTCTTT.

A few counts support this clonotype. DNA of the CDR3: TGTGCCAGCCGAGACTCAATCAGGGAGGGTTGGAATCAGCCCCAGCATTTT. This sequence encodes CASRDSIREGWNQPQHF. The rearrangement joins TRBV2 to TRBJ1-5, with a tentative D call TRBD1 (5 bases). This CDR3 contains 17 residues. V was pared by 8 bases and J by 4 bases, with 24 bases between. The germline V gene encodes CDR1 SNHLY and CDR2 FYNNEI.

This clonotype is a singleton in its sample. Germline and junction disagree at one end, which may indicate a read error. The rearrangement uses TRBV7-2 and TRBJ2-7, with 8 bases that match TRBD2. The CDR3 runs 16 residues. Germline-derived CDR1 and CDR2 are SGHTA and FQGNSA. The CDR3 sequence is CARSLLDGRAIYEQYF. DNA for the CDR3: TGTGCCAGGAGCTTACTAGACGGGAGGGCCATCTACGAGCAGTACTTC.